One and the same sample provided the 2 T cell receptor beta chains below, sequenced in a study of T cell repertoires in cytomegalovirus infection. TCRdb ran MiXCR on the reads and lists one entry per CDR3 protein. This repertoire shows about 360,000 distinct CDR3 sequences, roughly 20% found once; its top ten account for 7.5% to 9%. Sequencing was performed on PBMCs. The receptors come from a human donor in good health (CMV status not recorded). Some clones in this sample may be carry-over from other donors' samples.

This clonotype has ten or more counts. The CDR3 sequence is CASSPQGYSTDTQYF. The CDR3 DNA reads TGTGCCAGCAGCCCACAGGGATATAGCACAGATACGCAGTATTTT. The rearrangement links TRBV7-2 to TRBJ2-3, with a weak D call TRBD1 (6 bases). CDR1 is SGHTA, CDR2 FQGNSA, per germline. Trimming removed 5 bases at V and 0 bases at J, with 12 bases between. The CDR3 extends over 15 amino acids.

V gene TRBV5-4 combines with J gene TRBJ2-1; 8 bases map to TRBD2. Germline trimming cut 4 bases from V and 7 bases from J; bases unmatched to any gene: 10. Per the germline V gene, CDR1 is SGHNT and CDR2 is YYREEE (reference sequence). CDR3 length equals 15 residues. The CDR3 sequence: CASSVSGGEGNEQFF. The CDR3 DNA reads TGTGCCAGCAGCGTGTCCGGGGGGGAAGGAAATGAGCAGTTCTTC.